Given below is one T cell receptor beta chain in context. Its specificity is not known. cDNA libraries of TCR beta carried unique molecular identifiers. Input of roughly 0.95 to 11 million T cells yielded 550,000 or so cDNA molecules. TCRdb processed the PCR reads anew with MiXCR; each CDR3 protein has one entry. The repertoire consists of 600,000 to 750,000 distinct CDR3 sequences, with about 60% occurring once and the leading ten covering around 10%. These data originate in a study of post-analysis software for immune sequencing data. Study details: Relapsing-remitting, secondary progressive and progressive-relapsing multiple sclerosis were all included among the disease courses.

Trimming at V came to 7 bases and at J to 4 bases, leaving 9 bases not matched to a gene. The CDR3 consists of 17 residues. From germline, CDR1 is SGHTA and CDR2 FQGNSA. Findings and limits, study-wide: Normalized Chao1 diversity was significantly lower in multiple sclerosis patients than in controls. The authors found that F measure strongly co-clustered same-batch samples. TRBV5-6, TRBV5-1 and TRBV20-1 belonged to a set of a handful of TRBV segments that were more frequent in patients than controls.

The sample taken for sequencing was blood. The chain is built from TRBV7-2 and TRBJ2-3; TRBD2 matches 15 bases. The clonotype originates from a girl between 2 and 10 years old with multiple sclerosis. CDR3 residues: CASTRTSGRGTADTQYF. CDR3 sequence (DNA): TGTGCCAGCACCCGGACTAGCGGGAGGGGGACAGCAGATACGCAGTATTTT.